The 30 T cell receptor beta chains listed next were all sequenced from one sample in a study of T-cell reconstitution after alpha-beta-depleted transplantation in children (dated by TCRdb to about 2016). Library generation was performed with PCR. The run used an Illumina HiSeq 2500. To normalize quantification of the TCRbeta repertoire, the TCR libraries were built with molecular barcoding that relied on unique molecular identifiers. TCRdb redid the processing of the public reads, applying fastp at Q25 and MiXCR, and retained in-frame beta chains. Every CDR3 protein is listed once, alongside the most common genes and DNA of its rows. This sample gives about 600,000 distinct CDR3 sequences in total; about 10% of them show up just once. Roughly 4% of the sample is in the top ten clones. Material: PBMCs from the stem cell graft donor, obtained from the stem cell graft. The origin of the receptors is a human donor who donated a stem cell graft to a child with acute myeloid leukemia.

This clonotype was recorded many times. CDR3 in DNA: TGTGCCAGCAGGAACGCCGGGCAAGGAAACACCATATATTTT. It is translated as CASRNAGQGNTIYF. This sequence joins TRBV12-3 or TRBV12-4 and TRBJ1-3; D not resolved. The CDR3 sequence is 14 residues long. Trimming took 6 bases from V and 4 from J, leaving 13 bases between them.

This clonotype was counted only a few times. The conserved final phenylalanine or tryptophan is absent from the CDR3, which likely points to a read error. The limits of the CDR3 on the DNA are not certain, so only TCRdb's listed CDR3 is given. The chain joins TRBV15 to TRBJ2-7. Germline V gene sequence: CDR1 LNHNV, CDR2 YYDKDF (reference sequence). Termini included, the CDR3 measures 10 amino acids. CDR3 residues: CATIGGSLSC.

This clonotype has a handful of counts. DNA of the CDR3: TGCAGTGCTAGCCCCAGACTAGCCTACACAGATACGCAGTATTTT. Translated, it gives CSASPRLAYTDTQYF. The chain couples TRBV20-1 to TRBJ2-3, with 7 nucleotides matching TRBD2. The CDR3 sequence is 15 residues long. Germline trimming cut 3 bases from V and 2 bases from J; bases unmatched to any gene: 8. Germline V gene lookup returns CDR1 DFQATT and CDR2 SNEGSKA (reference sequence).

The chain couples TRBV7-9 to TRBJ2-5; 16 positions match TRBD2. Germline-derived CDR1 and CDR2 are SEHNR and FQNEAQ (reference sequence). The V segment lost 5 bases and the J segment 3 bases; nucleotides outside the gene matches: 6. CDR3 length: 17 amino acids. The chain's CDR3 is CASSTGTSGREEETQYF. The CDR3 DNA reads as TGTGCCAGCAGCACCGGGACTAGCGGGAGGGAAGAAGAGACCCAGTACTTC.

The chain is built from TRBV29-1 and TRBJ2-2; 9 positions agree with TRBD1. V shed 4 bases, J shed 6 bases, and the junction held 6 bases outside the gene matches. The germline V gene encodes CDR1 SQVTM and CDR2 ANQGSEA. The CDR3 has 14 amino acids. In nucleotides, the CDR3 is TGCAGCGTTGCCGGGAGACAGGGGGCCGGGGAGCTGTTTTTT. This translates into CSVAGRQGAGELFF.

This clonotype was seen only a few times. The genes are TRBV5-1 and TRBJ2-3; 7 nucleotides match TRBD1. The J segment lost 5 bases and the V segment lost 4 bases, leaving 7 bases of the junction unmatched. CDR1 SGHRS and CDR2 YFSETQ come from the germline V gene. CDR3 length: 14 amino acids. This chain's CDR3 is CASSPDREGDTQYF. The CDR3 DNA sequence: TGCGCCAGCAGCCCTGACAGGGAAGGAGATACGCAGTATTTT.

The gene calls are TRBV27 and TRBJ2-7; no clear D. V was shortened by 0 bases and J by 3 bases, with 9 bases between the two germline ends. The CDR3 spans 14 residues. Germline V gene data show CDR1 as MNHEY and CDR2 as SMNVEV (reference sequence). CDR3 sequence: CASSLSVGFYEQYF. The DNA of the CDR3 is TGTGCCAGCAGTTTATCCGTCGGTTTCTACGAGCAGTACTTC.

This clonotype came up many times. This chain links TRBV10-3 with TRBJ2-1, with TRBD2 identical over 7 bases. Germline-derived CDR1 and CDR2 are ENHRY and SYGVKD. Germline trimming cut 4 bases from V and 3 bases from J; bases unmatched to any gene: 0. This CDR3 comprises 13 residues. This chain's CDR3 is CAISGGGYNEQFF. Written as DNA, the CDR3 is TGTGCCATCAGTGGGGGGGGCTACAATGAGCAGTTCTTC.

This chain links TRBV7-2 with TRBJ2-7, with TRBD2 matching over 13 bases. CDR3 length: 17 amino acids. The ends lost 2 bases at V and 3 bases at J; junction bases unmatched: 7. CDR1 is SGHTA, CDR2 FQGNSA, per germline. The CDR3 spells CASSLRTSGSVSYEQYF. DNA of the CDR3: TGTGCCAGCAGCTTAAGGACTAGCGGGAGTGTCAGCTACGAGCAGTACTTC.

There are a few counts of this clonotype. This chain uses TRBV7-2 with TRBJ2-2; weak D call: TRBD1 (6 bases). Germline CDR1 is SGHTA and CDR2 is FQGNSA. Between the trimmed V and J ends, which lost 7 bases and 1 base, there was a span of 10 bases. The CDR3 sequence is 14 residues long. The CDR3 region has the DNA TGTGCCAGCAAGGAACAGGGGAACACCGGGGAGCTGTTTTTT. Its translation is CASKEQGNTGELFF.

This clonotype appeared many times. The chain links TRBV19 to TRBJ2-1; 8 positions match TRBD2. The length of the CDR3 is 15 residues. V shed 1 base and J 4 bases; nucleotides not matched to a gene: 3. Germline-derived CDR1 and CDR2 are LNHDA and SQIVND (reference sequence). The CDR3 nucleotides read TGTGCCAGTAGTATAGTAGCGGGACGTTACAATGAGCAGTTCTTC. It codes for CASSIVAGRYNEQFF.

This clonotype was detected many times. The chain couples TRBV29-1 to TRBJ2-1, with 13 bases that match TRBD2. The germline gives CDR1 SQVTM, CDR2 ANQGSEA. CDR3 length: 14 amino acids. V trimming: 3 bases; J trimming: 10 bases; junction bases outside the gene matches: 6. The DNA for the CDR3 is TGCAGCGTTGAGGGGAGACTAGCGGGAGGCGAGCAGTTCTTC. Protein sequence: CSVEGRLAGGEQFF.

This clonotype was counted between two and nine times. The CDR3 here is CASSAVGVEQFF. In nucleotides, the CDR3 is TGTGCCAGCAGTGCTGTCGGGGTGGAGCAGTTCTTC. The chain uses TRBV6-6 and TRBJ2-1; tentatively, D is TRBD2 (5 bases). Germline V gene sequence: CDR1 MNHNY, CDR2 SVGAGI (reference sequence). The CDR3 loop spans 12 amino acids. Trimming removed 5 bases from V and 10 bases from J, with 12 bases in between.

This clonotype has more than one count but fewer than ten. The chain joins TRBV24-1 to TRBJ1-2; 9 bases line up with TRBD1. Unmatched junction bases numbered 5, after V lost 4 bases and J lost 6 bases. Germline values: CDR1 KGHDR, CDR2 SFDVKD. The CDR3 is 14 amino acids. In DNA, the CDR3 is TGTGCCACCAGTGAATCCGGGACAGGGAATGGCTACACCTTC. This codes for CATSESGTGNGYTF.

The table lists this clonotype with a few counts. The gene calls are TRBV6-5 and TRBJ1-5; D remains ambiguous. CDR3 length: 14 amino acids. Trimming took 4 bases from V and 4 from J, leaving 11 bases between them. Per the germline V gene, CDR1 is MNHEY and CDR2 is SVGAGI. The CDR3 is CASSFQFGNQPQHF. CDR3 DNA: TGTGCCAGCAGTTTTCAGTTCGGGAATCAGCCCCAGCATTTT.

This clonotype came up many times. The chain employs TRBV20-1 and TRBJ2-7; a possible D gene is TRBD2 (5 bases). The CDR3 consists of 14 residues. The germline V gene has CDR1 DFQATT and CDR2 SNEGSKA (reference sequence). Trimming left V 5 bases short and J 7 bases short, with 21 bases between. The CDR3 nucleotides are TGCAGTGCTCCTTCGGGCTACCGGACTGGGGAGCAGTACTTC. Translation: CSAPSGYRTGEQYF.

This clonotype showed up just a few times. In DNA, the CDR3 is TGTGCCACCAGTGATCGGACAGCGATCTACGAGCAGTACTTC. Its protein product is CATSDRTAIYEQYF. The chain combines TRBV24-1 with TRBJ2-7, with D perhaps TRBD1 (6 bases). The CDR3 runs 14 residues. Germline V gives CDR1 KGHDR, CDR2 SFDVKD. V lost 3 bases and J 3 bases, leaving 11 bases between the germline ends.

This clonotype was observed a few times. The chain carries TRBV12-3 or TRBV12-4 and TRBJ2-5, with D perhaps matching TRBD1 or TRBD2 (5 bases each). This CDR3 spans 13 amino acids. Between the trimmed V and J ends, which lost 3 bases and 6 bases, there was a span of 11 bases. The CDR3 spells CASSLVSGQTQYF. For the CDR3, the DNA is TGTGCCAGCAGTTTGGTTTCGGGGCAGACCCAGTACTTC.

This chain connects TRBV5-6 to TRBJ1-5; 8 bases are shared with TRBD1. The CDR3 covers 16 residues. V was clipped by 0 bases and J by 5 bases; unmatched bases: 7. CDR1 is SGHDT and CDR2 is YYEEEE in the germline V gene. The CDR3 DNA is TGTGCCAGCAGCTTGGCGGGGCAGGGGGCCCATCAGCCCCAGCATTTT. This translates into CASSLAGQGAHQPQHF.

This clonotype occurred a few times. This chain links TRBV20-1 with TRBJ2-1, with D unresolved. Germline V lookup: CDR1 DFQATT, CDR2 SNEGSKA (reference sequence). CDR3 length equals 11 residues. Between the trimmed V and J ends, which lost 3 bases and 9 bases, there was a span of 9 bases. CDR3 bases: TGCAGTGCTAGTGTAATAGGTGAGCAGTTCTTC. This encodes CSASVIGEQFF.

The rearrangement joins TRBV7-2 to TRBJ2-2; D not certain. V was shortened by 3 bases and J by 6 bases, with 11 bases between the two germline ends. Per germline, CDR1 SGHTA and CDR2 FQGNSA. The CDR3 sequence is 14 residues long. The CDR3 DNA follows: TGTGCCAGCAGCTTCGCTCGTCTCTCCGGGGAGCTGTTTTTT. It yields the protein CASSFARLSGELFF.

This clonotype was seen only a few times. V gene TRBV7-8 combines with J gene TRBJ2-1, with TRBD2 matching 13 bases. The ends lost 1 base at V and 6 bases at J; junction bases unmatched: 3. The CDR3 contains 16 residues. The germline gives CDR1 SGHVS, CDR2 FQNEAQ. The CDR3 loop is CASSLGTSGRANEQFF. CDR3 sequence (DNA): TGTGCCAGCAGCTTAGGAACTAGCGGGAGGGCCAATGAGCAGTTCTTC.

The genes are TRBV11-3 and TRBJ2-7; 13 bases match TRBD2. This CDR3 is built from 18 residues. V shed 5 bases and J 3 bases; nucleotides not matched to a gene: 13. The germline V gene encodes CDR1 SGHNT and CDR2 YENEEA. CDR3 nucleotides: TGTGCCAGCAGCCTACGGGGAAGGACTAGCGGGAGTATCTACGAGCAGTACTTC. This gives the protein CASSLRGRTSGSIYEQYF.

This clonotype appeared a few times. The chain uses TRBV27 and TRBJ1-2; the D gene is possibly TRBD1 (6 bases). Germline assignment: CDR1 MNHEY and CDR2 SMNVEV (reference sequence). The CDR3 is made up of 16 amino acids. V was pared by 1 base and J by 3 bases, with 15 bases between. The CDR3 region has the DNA TGTGCCAGCAGTTTATTACGACAGGCAGGAGACTATGGCTACACCTTC. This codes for CASSLLRQAGDYGYTF.

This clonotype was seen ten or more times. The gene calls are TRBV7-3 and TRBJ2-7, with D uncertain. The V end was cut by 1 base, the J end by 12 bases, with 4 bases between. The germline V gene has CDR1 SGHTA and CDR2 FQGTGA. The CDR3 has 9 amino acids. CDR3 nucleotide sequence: TGTGCCAGCAGCTTAATTTCGTACTTC. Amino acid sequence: CASSLISYF.

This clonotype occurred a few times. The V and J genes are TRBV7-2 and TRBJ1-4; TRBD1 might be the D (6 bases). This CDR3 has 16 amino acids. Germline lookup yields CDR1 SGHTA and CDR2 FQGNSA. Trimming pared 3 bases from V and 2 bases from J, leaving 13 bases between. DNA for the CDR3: TGTGCCAGCAGCTTTAGAATTGGACAGACTAATGAAAAACTGTTTTTT. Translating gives CASSFRIGQTNEKLFF.

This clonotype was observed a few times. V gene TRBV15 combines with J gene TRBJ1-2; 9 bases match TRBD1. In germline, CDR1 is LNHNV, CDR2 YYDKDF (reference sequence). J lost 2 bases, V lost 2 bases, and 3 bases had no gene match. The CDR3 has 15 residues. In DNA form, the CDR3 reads TGTGCCACCAGCAGAACAGGGGGCTTGAACTATGGCTACACCTTC. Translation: CATSRTGGLNYGYTF.

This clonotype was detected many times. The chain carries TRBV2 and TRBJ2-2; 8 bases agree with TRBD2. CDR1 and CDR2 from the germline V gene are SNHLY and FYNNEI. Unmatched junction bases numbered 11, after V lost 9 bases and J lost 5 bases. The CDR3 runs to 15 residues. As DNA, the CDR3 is TGTGCCAGTTCCGGTCAGCTAGCGGGTACCGGGGAGCTGTTTTTT. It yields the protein CASSGQLAGTGELFF.

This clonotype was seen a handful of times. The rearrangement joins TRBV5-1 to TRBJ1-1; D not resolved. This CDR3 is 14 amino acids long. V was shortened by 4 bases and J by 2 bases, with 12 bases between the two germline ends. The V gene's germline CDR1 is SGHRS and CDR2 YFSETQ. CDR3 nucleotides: TGCGCCAGCAGCCCGGTGGGCGCCAACACTGAAGCTTTCTTT. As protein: CASSPVGANTEAFF.

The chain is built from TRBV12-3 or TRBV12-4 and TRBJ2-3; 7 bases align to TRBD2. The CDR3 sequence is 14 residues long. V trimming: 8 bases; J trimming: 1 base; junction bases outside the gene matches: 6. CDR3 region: CASYLGGGTDTQYF. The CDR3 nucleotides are TGTGCCAGCTACCTGGGAGGGGGCACAGATACGCAGTATTTT.